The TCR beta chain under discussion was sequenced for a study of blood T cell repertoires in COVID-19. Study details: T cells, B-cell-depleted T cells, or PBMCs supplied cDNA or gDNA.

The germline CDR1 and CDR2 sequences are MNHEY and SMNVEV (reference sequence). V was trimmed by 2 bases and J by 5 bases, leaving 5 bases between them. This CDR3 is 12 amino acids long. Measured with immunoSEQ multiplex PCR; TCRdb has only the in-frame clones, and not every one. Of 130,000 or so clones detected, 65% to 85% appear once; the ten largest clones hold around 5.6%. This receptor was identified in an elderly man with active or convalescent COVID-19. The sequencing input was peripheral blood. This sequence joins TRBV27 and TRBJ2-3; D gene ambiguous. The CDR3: CASSLGGDTQYF. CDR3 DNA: TGTGCCAGCAGTTTAGGCGGAGATACGCAGTATTTT.